This entry lists 30 T cell receptor beta chains sequenced from one sample in a study of cytotoxic CD8 clonotypes in ibrutinib-treated CLL. This table comes from immunoSEQ multiplex PCR, and its TCRdb copy is limited to in-frame clones, with some not included. The sample has roughly 63,000 clones; roughly 59% are singletons. The input for sequencing was PBMCs, taken after 12 months of ibrutinib treatment. The receptors here all came from a human donor with chronic lymphocytic leukemia.

The chain employs TRBV5-4 and TRBJ1-1; no firm D call. Between the trimmed V and J ends, which lost 4 bases and 6 bases, there was a span of 13 bases. The CDR3 is made up of 13 amino acids. Germline V gene data show CDR1 as SGHNT and CDR2 as YYREEE (reference sequence). CDR3 DNA: TGTGCCAGCAGCCCGCCGGCCAGTGCTGAAGCTTTCTTT. This gives the protein CASSPPASAEAFF.

The gene calls are TRBV27 and TRBJ2-5; 12 bases line up with TRBD2. CDR1 is MNHEY and CDR2 is SMNVEV in the germline V gene (reference sequence). This CDR3 contains 16 residues. V shed 5 bases, J shed 3 bases, and the junction held 7 bases outside the gene matches. The CDR3 here is CASSRKLAGGEETQYF. CDR3 sequence (DNA): TGTGCCAGCAGTCGGAAACTAGCGGGAGGTGAAGAGACCCAGTACTTC.

The chain is built from TRBV29-1 and TRBJ2-1, with 7 positions matching TRBD2. This CDR3 region has 14 residues. Germline V gives CDR1 SQVTM, CDR2 ANQGSEA. Germline trimming cut 4 bases from V and 7 bases from J; bases unmatched to any gene: 10. CDR3 coding DNA: TGCAGCGTTGGGGAGGGCGTGTCCACTAATGAGCAGTTCTTC. Encoded protein: CSVGEGVSTNEQFF.

This clone was picked up a small number of times. This rearrangement joins TRBV19 to TRBJ2-1; 9 positions match TRBD1. The CDR3 runs to 15 residues. V trimming: 7 bases; J trimming: 6 bases; junction bases outside the gene matches: 10. The germline CDR1 and CDR2 sequences are LNHDA and SQIVND (reference sequence). CDR3 protein: CASTLGQGWSNEQFF. CDR3 coding DNA: TGTGCCAGTACCCTAGGACAGGGGTGGTCCAATGAGCAGTTCTTC.

This clone was seen once. The CDR3, as DNA: TGTGCCAGCTCACAAGGCCTTAGCAGGGAGACCCAGTACTTC. Translated, it gives CASSQGLSRETQYF. V gene TRBV18 combines with J gene TRBJ2-5; unclear D gene. V was shortened by 4 bases and J by 5 bases, with 14 bases between the two germline ends. CDR1 is KGHSH and CDR2 is LQKENI in the germline V gene. CDR3 size: 14 residues.

This sequence joins TRBV13 and TRBJ1-2; D ambiguous. This CDR3 is built from 17 residues. Germline-derived CDR1 and CDR2 are PRHDT and FYEKMQ (reference sequence). V lost 7 bases and J 2 bases, leaving 23 bases between the germline ends. CDR3 sequence (DNA): TGTGCCAGCACCCTAGCTCCAGGAGAGTGGGTGAACTATGGCTACACCTTC. This encodes CASTLAPGEWVNYGYTF. Full variable domain (missing parts from reference TRBV13 and TRBJ1-2): AAGVIQSPRHLIKEKRETATLKCYPIPRHDTVYWYQQGPGQDPQFLISFYEKMQSDKGSIPDRFSAQQFSDYHSELNMSSLELGDSALYFCASTLAPGEWVNYGYTFGSGTRLTVV.

In its sample, this clone was seen a few times. The chain recombines TRBV6-5 with TRBJ1-6; D may be TRBD1 (6 bases). Germline V gives CDR1 MNHEY, CDR2 SVGAGI. The CDR3 is 14 amino acids. Trimming took 8 bases from V and 10 from J, leaving 18 bases between them. The CDR3 coding sequence is TGTGCCAGCGGCGGGACGGGACAAGGGTCACCCCTCCACTTT. It codes for CASGGTGQGSPLHF.

This clone showed up just a few times. The chain carries TRBV21-1 and TRBJ1-1. TRBV21-1 is shown as a pseudogene. The CDR3 runs to 12 residues. The chain's CDR3 is CASERGNTEAFF. In nucleotides, the CDR3 is TGTGCCAGCGAGAGGGGGAACACTGAAGCTTTCTTT.

The chain has TRBV5-6 and TRBJ1-1; no reliable D call. Germline values: CDR1 SGHDT, CDR2 YYEEEE. There are 13 residues in the CDR3. Trimming left V 6 bases short and J 0 bases short, with 9 bases between. The CDR3 sequence: CASTPDVNTEAFF. The CDR3 nucleotides are TGTGCCAGCACTCCGGACGTGAACACTGAAGCTTTCTTT.

The chain recombines TRBV29-1 with TRBJ2-2; unclear D gene. V lost 4 bases and J 4 bases, leaving 4 bases between the germline ends. The length of the CDR3 is 11 residues. Germline CDR1 and CDR2: SQVTM and ANQGSEA. The CDR3 DNA sequence: TGCAGCGTTGCTAGCACCGGGGAGCTGTTTTTT. Amino acids: CSVASTGELFF.

The J gene is TRBJ1-1, the V gene TRBV5-8; maybe TRBD1 (6 bases). This CDR3 comprises 15 residues. Deletions cut 1 base from V and 5 bases from J, with 15 bases between. CDR1 is SGHTS, CDR2 YDEGEE, per germline. The CDR3 nucleotides are TGTGCCAGCAGCTTGAATCAGGGGCGAGGGACTGAAGCTTTCTTT. Its translation is CASSLNQGRGTEAFF.

This clone appeared a few times. V usage is TRBV18 and J usage is TRBJ2-7; the match to TRBD1 covers 7 bases. This CDR3 is 17 amino acids long. Germline trimming cut 5 bases from V and 3 bases from J; bases unmatched to any gene: 16. Germline CDR1 and CDR2: KGHSH and LQKENI. CDR3 coding DNA: TGTGCCAGCTCAGCGACCGTCCTCGACAGGGCAAACTACGAGCAGTACGTC. It specifies CASSATVLDRANYEQYV.

This clone was detected once. This rearrangement joins TRBV28 to TRBJ2-7; D gene ambiguous. Trimming cost V 4 bases and J 6 bases, with 7 bases left between them. Germline CDR1 and CDR2: MDHEN and SYDVKM. The CDR3 length is 11 residues. As DNA, the CDR3 is TGTGCCAGCAGTTCCCGTACCGAGCAGTACTTC. The encoded protein is CASSSRTEQYF. Filled out from reference TRBV28 and TRBJ2-7, the complete variable domain reads DVKVTQSSRYLVKRTGEKVFLECVQDMDHENMFWYRQDPGLGLRLIYFSYDVKMKEKGDIPEGYSVSREKKERFSLILESASTNQTSMYLCASSSRTEQYFGPGTRLTVT.

The chain combines TRBV6-1 with TRBJ2-7; 8 bases fit TRBD1. From germline, CDR1 is MNHNS and CDR2 SASEGT. This CDR3 has 13 residues. V trimming: 8 bases; J trimming: 1 base; junction bases outside the gene matches: 4. The DNA of the CDR3 is TGTGCCAGCGGCAGACAGGGGTCCTACGAGCAGTACTTC. This translates into CASGRQGSYEQYF.

This clone was seen a few times. The chain combines TRBV25-1 with TRBJ1-2; TRBD1 is a possible D gene (5 bases). Germline V lookup: CDR1 MGHDK, CDR2 SYGVNS. The ends were cut back, 5 bases at V and 4 bases at J, with 11 bases in the middle. The CDR3 has 13 residues. CDR3 DNA sequence: TGTGCCAGCAGTTTCCGACAGACCTATGGCTACACCTTC. It specifies CASSFRQTYGYTF.

The CDR3 DNA is TGCGCCAGCCGTAACGGGGTTTCCGGGGAGCTGTTTTTT. Translating gives CASRNGVSGELFF. The chain combines TRBV5-1 with TRBJ2-2, with TRBD2 as a possible D gene (5 bases). CDR3 length: 13 amino acids. Germline assignment: CDR1 SGHRS and CDR2 YFSETQ. The ends were cut back, 7 bases at V and 6 bases at J, with 13 bases in the middle. Based on the CDR3 plus reference TRBV5-1 and TRBJ2-2, the full variable domain is KAGVTQTPRYLIKTRGQQVTLSCSPISGHRSVSWYQQTPGQGLQFLFEYFSETQRNKGNFPGRFSGRQFSNSRSEMNVSTLELGDSALYLCASRNGVSGELFFGEGSRLTVL.

The chain combines TRBV5-1 with TRBJ2-2; 10 bases fit TRBD2. The CDR3 covers 18 residues. The germline V gene encodes CDR1 SGHRS and CDR2 YFSETQ. The junction had 12 bases not matched to a gene; V was cut back by 0 bases and J by 7 bases. The CDR3 DNA reads as TGCGCCAGCAGCTTGGCCGTTCTAGCGGGAGTTGGCGTCGGGGAGCTGTTTTTT. This translates into CASSLAVLAGVGVGELFF.

The chain combines TRBV10-3 with TRBJ2-2; 9 bases fit TRBD1. Germline CDR1 reads ENHRY; CDR2 reads SYGVKD. The junction had 5 bases not matched to a gene; V was cut back by 9 bases and J by 6 bases. The CDR3 is 13 amino acids. The DNA for the CDR3 is TGTGCCATTACCGGGACAGGGCCCGGGGAGCTGTTTTTT. Its protein is CAITGTGPGELFF.

V gene TRBV27 combines with J gene TRBJ2-5; 8 bases line up with TRBD2. From germline, CDR1 is MNHEY and CDR2 SMNVEV (reference sequence). V trimming: 2 bases; J trimming: 8 bases; junction bases outside the gene matches: 13. This CDR3 comprises 16 residues. CDR3 coding DNA: TGTGCCAGCAGTTTAGGAGGCGGGGGGACGAAGAAAACCCAGTACTTC. It is translated as CASSLGGGGTKKTQYF.

This clone was seen a few times. The rearrangement joins TRBV20-1 to TRBJ2-7; TRBD2 might be the D (5 bases). V was cut by 7 bases and J by 3 bases, with 10 bases left in between. The CDR3 spans 11 residues. CDR1 and CDR2 from the germline V gene are DFQATT and SNEGSKA (reference sequence). For the CDR3, the DNA is TGCAGTGTGGAGGACGACTACGAGCAGTACTTC. It specifies CSVEDDYEQYF.

This clone was found a few times. The gene calls are TRBV6-5 and TRBJ1-6; 8 bases agree with TRBD1. The CDR3 is made up of 15 amino acids. V dropped 0 bases and J dropped 9; count of bases not matched to a gene: 4. Per germline, CDR1 MNHEY and CDR2 SVGAGI. The CDR3 is CASSYSRQGTSPLHF. CDR3 nucleotide sequence: TGTGCCAGCAGTTACTCGAGACAGGGGACTTCACCCCTCCACTTT.

The sample holds one count of this clone. The chain recombines TRBV6-5 with TRBJ1-4; TRBD1 might be the D (5 bases). Trimming left V 2 bases short and J 5 bases short, with 12 bases between. The CDR3 covers 15 residues. CDR1 is MNHEY and CDR2 is SVGAGI in the germline V gene. The DNA of the CDR3 is TGTGCCAGCAGTTACGAGCGGGGCCGGAATGAAAAACTGTTTTTT. Amino acids: CASSYERGRNEKLFF.

The genes are TRBV18 and TRBJ1-1, with unresolved D. The CDR3 loop spans 14 amino acids. Looked up from germline, CDR1 is KGHSH and CDR2 is LQKENI. Between the trimmed V and J ends, which lost 5 bases and 2 bases, there was a span of 12 bases. The CDR3 loop is CASSGRTDNTEAFF. CDR3 bases: TGTGCCAGCTCAGGGCGGACCGACAACACTGAAGCTTTCTTT.

This clone has only a few counts. J is TRBJ2-5 and V is TRBV5-4; TRBD1 is a possible D gene (6 bases). Trimming removed 4 bases at V and 2 bases at J, with 12 bases between. There are 14 residues in the CDR3. From germline, CDR1 is SGHNT and CDR2 YYREEE (reference sequence). The CDR3, as DNA: TGTGCCAGCAGCCCTAGGACAGCTCAAGAGACCCAGTACTTC. The encoded protein is CASSPRTAQETQYF.

The chain has TRBV28 and TRBJ2-1; TRBD2 matches 11 bases. Per the germline V gene, CDR1 is MDHEN and CDR2 is SYDVKM. V lost 3 bases to trimming and J lost 6 bases; unmatched junction nucleotides: 4. The CDR3 spans 15 residues. For the CDR3, the DNA is TGTGCCAGCAGTTTTGTTAGCGGGAGGGTCAATGAGCAGTTCTTC. It codes for CASSFVSGRVNEQFF.

The rearrangement joins TRBV7-9 to TRBJ2-7, with D uncertain. V was trimmed by 5 bases and J by 4 bases, leaving 12 bases between them. Germline V lookup: CDR1 SEHNR, CDR2 FQNEAQ (reference sequence). The CDR3 is made up of 13 amino acids. The CDR3 nucleotides are TGTGCCAGCAGCCCCCCCTCTGGATACGAGCAGTACTTC. Protein sequence: CASSPPSGYEQYF.

This chain connects TRBV30 to TRBJ2-3, with 10 bases aligning to TRBD2. This CDR3 has 15 amino acids. Germline V gives CDR1 GTSNPN, CDR2 SVGIG (reference sequence). J gave up 3 bases and V 2 bases, and 5 bases lay outside the gene matches. CDR3 DNA: TGTGCCTGGAGTTTGGCTAGCGGGAGTACAGATACGCAGTATTTT. Translating it yields CAWSLASGSTDTQYF.

This chain joins TRBV5-8 and TRBJ2-5, with unresolved D. V dropped 2 bases and J dropped 5 bases, with 16 bases sitting between them. Germline V gene data show CDR1 as SGHTS and CDR2 as YDEGEE. The CDR3 contains 15 residues. The CDR3 spells CASSFYHSLGETQYF. The DNA for the CDR3 is TGTGCCAGCAGCTTCTATCATAGCCTAGGGGAGACCCAGTACTTC.

V gene TRBV28 combines with J gene TRBJ1-5, with D perhaps TRBD1 (5 bases). Trimming took off 7 bases at V and 9 bases at J, with 13 bases between the two ends. In germline, CDR1 is MDHEN, CDR2 SYDVKM. The CDR3 runs to 12 residues. CDR3 region: CASKPAGRPQHF. In DNA form, the CDR3 reads TGTGCCAGCAAGCCCGCGGGGCGGCCCCAGCATTTT.

The V and J genes are TRBV2 and TRBJ2-1; D unclear. Germline V lookup: CDR1 SNHLY, CDR2 FYNNEI. V was trimmed by 5 bases and J by 5 bases, leaving 4 bases between them. The length of the CDR3 is 11 residues. The CDR3 sequence: CASSRDNEQFF. In DNA, the CDR3 is TGTGCCAGCAGTAGGGACAATGAGCAGTTCTTC.